The 10 T cell receptor beta chains given below trace back to one sample, sequenced in a study of spatial heterogeneity in lung cancer. The time point here: blood at routine non-recurrence follow-up after resection. One entry per CDR3 protein, called by TCRdb with MiXCR from the 5' RACE reads. The table shows under 150,000 distinct CDR3 sequences, with 11% occurring only once. The material was PBMCs, obtained at follow-up. Receptor source: a female donor with early-stage non-small cell lung cancer.

The chain employs TRBV5-1 and TRBJ2-1; D is unclear. This CDR3 contains 15 residues. CDR1 is SGHRS and CDR2 is YFSETQ in the germline V gene. With 0 bases removed from V and 5 bases from J, the gap between germline ends came to 12 bases. This CDR3 is CASSLGPRPHNEQFF. As DNA, the CDR3 is TGCGCCAGCAGCTTGGGGCCGAGACCCCACAATGAGCAGTTCTTC.

CDR3: CASSSNYEQFF. DNA for the CDR3: TGTGCCAGCAGCTCAAACTATGAGCAGTTCTTC. V is TRBV28 and J is TRBJ2-1; D call uncertain. CDR1 and CDR2 from the germline V gene are MDHEN and SYDVKM. CDR3 length equals 11 residues. Trimming pared 6 bases from V and 8 bases from J, leaving 8 bases between.

At least ten counts were recorded for this clonotype. The genes are TRBV12-3 or TRBV12-4 and TRBJ2-6; tentative D call: TRBD1 (5 bases). The CDR3 loop spans 15 amino acids. The V end lost 6 bases, the J end lost 2 bases, and 11 bases lay between the germline ends. This CDR3 is CASRARVAGANVLTF. The CDR3, as DNA: TGTGCCAGCAGGGCCAGGGTAGCTGGGGCCAACGTCCTGACTTTC.

This clonotype was counted ten times or more. The chain uses TRBV5-4 and TRBJ1-2; 7 bases fit TRBD1. The CDR3 contains 13 residues. Germline V lookup: CDR1 SGHNT, CDR2 YYREEE (reference sequence). V lost 6 bases and J lost 7; bases outside the gene matches: 9. The DNA for the CDR3 is TGTGCCAGCAAGACAGGGAGTGTGGCTGGCTACACCTTC. Its translation: CASKTGSVAGYTF.

This clonotype turned up a few times. The rearrangement links TRBV14 to TRBJ2-1; TRBD2 matches at 10 bases. CDR3 length: 18 amino acids. Germline CDR1 reads SGHDN; CDR2 reads FVKESK. V was pared by 4 bases and J by 7 bases, with 16 bases of the junction left unmatched. The chain's CDR3 is CASSPHSLAGGVVNEQFF. In DNA form, the CDR3 reads TGTGCCAGCAGCCCCCACTCGTTAGCGGGAGGAGTGGTGAATGAGCAGTTCTTC.

The genes are TRBV12-3 or TRBV12-4 and TRBJ1-2, with D unresolved. The CDR3 spans 13 residues. Trimming left V 5 bases short and J 5 bases short, with 12 bases between. The CDR3 DNA reads as TGTGCCAGCAGTGTCGGCCGATCATATGGCTACACCTTC. Translation gives CASSVGRSYGYTF.

This clonotype was seen a few times. The chain carries TRBV11-2 and TRBJ2-7; D perhaps matches TRBD1 (6 bases). Germline CDR1 reads SGHAT; CDR2 reads FQNNGV. V lost 1 base and J lost 3, with 10 bases in between. The CDR3 has 14 residues. The CDR3 DNA reads as TGTGCCAGCAGCTTAGGAGTAGGGGGCTACGAGCAGTACTTC. Translated, it gives CASSLGVGGYEQYF.

This clonotype appeared a few times. J is TRBJ2-7 and V is TRBV5-6; the match to TRBD1 covers 8 bases. The CDR3 has 15 residues. The V gene end was trimmed by 0 bases and the J gene end by 7 bases; junction bases not matched to a gene: 9. The V gene's germline CDR1 is SGHDT and CDR2 YYEEEE. CDR3 in amino acids: CASSLGTGRVREQYF. Here the CDR3 DNA reads TGTGCCAGCAGCTTGGGGACAGGGAGAGTGAGGGAGCAGTACTTC. The full variable domain, its missing parts supplied by reference TRBV5-6 and TRBJ2-7, is DAGVTQSPTHLIKTRGQQVTLRCSPKSGHDTVSWYQQALGQGPQFIFQYYEEEERQRGNFPDRFSGHQFPNYSSELNVNALLLGDSALYLCASSLGTGRVREQYFGPGTRLTVT.

This clonotype was detected ten times or more. The chain links TRBV5-1 to TRBJ2-3; perhaps TRBD1 as D (6 bases). Germline V gene sequence: CDR1 SGHRS, CDR2 YFSETQ. Trimming took off 7 bases at V and 1 base at J, with 13 bases between the two ends. The length of the CDR3 is 14 residues. Here the CDR3 DNA reads TGCGCCAGCGCCGAGACAGGCCGCACAGATACGCAGTATTTT. Its translation: CASAETGRTDTQYF.

This clonotype appeared many times. The chain recombines TRBV11-2 with TRBJ2-3; TRBD1 agrees at 8 bases. This CDR3 has 16 amino acids. With 5 bases clipped from V and 6 bases from J, the junction kept 13 bases outside the gene matches. CDR1 and CDR2 (germline): SGHAT, FQNNGV. CDR3 region: CASSPRTGNGFDTQYF. As DNA, the CDR3 is TGTGCCAGCAGCCCAAGGACAGGGAATGGTTTCGATACGCAGTATTTT.